These T cell receptor beta chains were read from a single sample in a study of control samples from healthy donors and cancer patients. The protocol was immunoSEQ multiplex PCR, while the TCRdb copy is restricted to in-frame clones and leaves out a portion. The table has some 120,000 clones, less than 95% seen once. Sequenced input: blood. Receptor source: a young man in good health. Both conserved end residues are part of each CDR3. The order of the fields is D gene, J gene, V gene, CDR3 protein, CDR3 DNA. The D gene is left open where the match is weak.

>NA|TRBJ1-4|TRBV5-7
CASSGAPGHYNEKLFF
TGTGCCAGCAGCGGGGCGCCAGGGCACTATAATGAAAAACTGTTTTTT
>NA|TRBJ2-7|TRBV18
CASSPPGGRGGGEQYF
TGTGCCAGCTCACCCCCCGGAGGCAGGGGTGGTGGCGAGCAGTACTTC
>NA|TRBJ1-3|TRBV2
CASSDGGGGNTIYF
TGTGCCAGCAGTGACGGAGGCGGTGGAAACACCATATATTTT
>TRBD1|TRBJ2-5|TRBV14
CASSQRQGPQETQYF
TGTGCCAGCAGCCAACGACAGGGCCCCCAAGAGACCCAGTACTTC
>TRBD1|TRBJ1-2|TRBV6-5
CASSGNPQGARSYTF
TGTGCCAGCAGCGGAAATCCCCAGGGGGCCCGGAGCTACACCTTC
>TRBD1|TRBJ2-5|TRBV19
CASSTGRDREETQYF
TGTGCCAGTAGTACGGGGCGGGACAGGGAAGAGACCCAGTACTTC
>NA|TRBJ2-1|TRBV20-1
CSASTSFEQFF
TGCAGTGCCTCGACTAGTTTCGAGCAGTTCTTC
>NA|TRBJ1-2|TRBV4-2
CASSQGGRGYTF
TGTGCCAGCAGCCAAGGGGGGCGCGGCTACACCTTC
>TRBD1|TRBJ1-1|TRBV30
CAWSAWTGTSTEAFF
TGTGCCTGGAGTGCCTGGACAGGGACGTCCACTGAAGCTTTCTTT
>NA|TRBJ1-5|TRBV4-1
CASSQAWSGGNQPQHF
TGCGCCAGCAGCCAAGCATGGTCAGGGGGCAATCAGCCCCAGCATTTT